This entry lists 8 T cell receptor beta chains sequenced from one sample in a study of blood T cells in healthy people across ages. With a J-beta primer mix and a sample-barcoded 5' primer, a second PCR ran 7 to 11 cycles. TCRdb re-called the 5' RACE reads through MiXCR, storing one row per CDR3 protein. The table records more than 500,000 distinct CDR3 sequences, 27% of them present only once. What was sequenced was blood. Source of these receptors: a woman between 65 and 79 years old in good health.

This clonotype was observed a handful of times. This chain uses TRBV18 with TRBJ2-1; D not resolved. Germline V lookup: CDR1 KGHSH, CDR2 LQKENI. The V gene lost 3 bases and the J gene lost 5 bases, with 14 bases spanning the gap. The CDR3 covers 15 residues. CDR3: CASSPVGAQDNEQFF. The CDR3 DNA reads as TGTGCCAGCTCACCGGTTGGTGCTCAGGACAATGAGCAGTTCTTC.

The sample holds a few counts of this clonotype. The chain joins TRBV20-1 to TRBJ1-3; unclear D gene. The CDR3 covers 14 residues. V was shortened by 0 bases and J by 0 bases, with 6 bases between the two germline ends. Germline V gene data show CDR1 as DFQATT and CDR2 as SNEGSKA (reference sequence). For the CDR3, the DNA is TGCAGTGCTAGAGAACGGTACTCTGGAAACACCATATATTTT. Translating it yields CSARERYSGNTIYF.

The chain joins TRBV5-1 to TRBJ2-7; D perhaps matches TRBD1 (6 bases). The V gene's germline CDR1 is SGHRS and CDR2 YFSETQ. V lost 0 bases and J lost 4, with 14 bases in between. The CDR3 totals 15 residues. Here the CDR3 DNA reads TGCGCCAGCAGCTTGGTGCACACGGGACAATACGAGCAGTACTTC. Its translation is CASSLVHTGQYEQYF.

J is TRBJ2-4 and V is TRBV7-2; D gene unclear. V was trimmed by 1 base and J by 5 bases, leaving 6 bases between them. CDR1 and CDR2 (germline): SGHTA, FQGNSA. There are 13 residues in the CDR3. DNA of the CDR3: TGTGCCAGCAGCTTAGGCGCGCAAAACATTCAGTACTTC. Translated, it gives CASSLGAQNIQYF.

This clonotype was seen more than once but under ten times. The genes are TRBV6-2 or TRBV6-3 and TRBJ1-1, with 9 bases aligning to TRBD1. V lost 4 bases, J lost 4 bases, and 7 bases stayed unmatched. This CDR3 has 15 residues. Germline-derived CDR1 and CDR2 are MNHEY and SVGEGT. In nucleotides, the CDR3 is TGTGCCAGCAGTTCGAACAGGGGGCAAGGCACTGAAGCTTTCTTT. It codes for CASSSNRGQGTEAFF.

This clonotype was observed a single time. The chain is built from TRBV7-2 and TRBJ2-7; the match to TRBD2 covers 8 bases. From germline, CDR1 is SGHTA and CDR2 FQGNSA. This CDR3 has 15 amino acids. J gave up 8 bases and V 3 bases, and 12 bases lay outside the gene matches. The CDR3 spells CASSLVAGTGSKQYF. CDR3 nucleotides: TGTGCCAGCAGCTTGGTAGCGGGGACCGGGAGTAAGCAGTACTTC.

For this clonotype: One end of the junction does not line up with germline, which may come from a read error. The rearrangement uses TRBV4-3 and TRBJ2-5; D perhaps matches TRBD2 (5 bases). This CDR3 spans 12 amino acids. Germline loops: CDR1 LGHNA, CDR2 YSLEER. In nucleotides, the CDR3 is TGCGCCAGCAGCCAAGGGCCGGGTGAGCGGTTCTTC. The encoded protein is CASSQGPGERFF.

This chain joins TRBV30 and TRBJ1-1; unclear D gene. Trimming cost V 3 bases and J 4 bases, with 12 bases left between them. This CDR3 contains 13 residues. The germline V gene encodes CDR1 GTSNPN and CDR2 SVGIG (reference sequence). CDR3 in amino acids: CAWSRTESTEAFF. DNA of the CDR3: TGTGCCTGGAGCAGGACGGAGAGCACTGAAGCTTTCTTT.